A single sample gave rise to the 19 T cell receptor beta chains below, sequenced in a study of graft-versus-host responses after intestinal transplantation. Measured with immunoSEQ multiplex PCR; TCRdb has only the in-frame clones, and not every one. In the table there are about 120,000 clones, about 93% of which are singletons. Their recognized antigens are unknown. The specimen was unstimulated CD8+ T cells sorted from spleen or lymph node cells, collected before intestinal transplant. Receptors originate from a human donor who received an intestinal transplant.

This clone was picked up one time. The rearrangement links TRBV5-1 to TRBJ2-1; 9 nucleotides line up with TRBD2. Trimming cost V 4 bases and J 10 bases; bases outside gene matches: 6. The CDR3 covers 13 residues. Looked up from germline, CDR1 is SGHRS and CDR2 is YFSETQ. The CDR3 sequence: CASSVGLAIEQFF. The DNA of the CDR3 is TGCGCCAGCAGCGTCGGACTAGCGATCGAGCAGTTCTTC.

The chain recombines TRBV6-5 with TRBJ2-5, with 7 bases aligning to TRBD1. V lost 2 bases, J lost 4 bases, and 4 bases stayed unmatched. The V gene's germline CDR1 is MNHEY and CDR2 SVGAGI. This CDR3 spans 14 amino acids. The CDR3 is CASSYRGRGETQYF. CDR3 coding DNA: TGTGCCAGCAGTTACAGGGGGCGCGGAGAGACCCAGTACTTC.

As to this clone: Additional DNA sequences in this sample encode the identical CDR3. The chain links TRBV5-4 to TRBJ2-1; 8 nucleotides align to TRBD2. The CDR3 is 14 residues long. J gave up 7 bases and V 2 bases, and 5 bases lay outside the gene matches. Germline CDR1 is SGHNT and CDR2 is YYREEE (reference sequence). CDR3 coding DNA: TGTGCCAGCAGCTTCGCGATAGCGGGAAATGAGCAGTTCTTC. Its protein is CASSFAIAGNEQFF.

This clone was picked up a small number of times. CDR3 loop: CASRSDTQYF. CDR3 in DNA: TGTGCCAGCAGATCTGATACGCAGTATTTT. This chain links TRBV7-9 with TRBJ2-3; unclear D gene. Trimming took off 6 bases at V and 6 bases at J, with 4 bases between the two ends. Germline V gives CDR1 SEHNR, CDR2 FQNEAQ (reference sequence). The CDR3 contains 10 residues.

This clone was counted between two and nine times. The same CDR3 arises from other DNA sequences in this sample as well. V usage is TRBV7-9 and J usage is TRBJ2-7; D is undetermined. CDR1 and CDR2 (germline): SEHNR, FQNEAQ (reference sequence). Trimming cost V 4 bases and J 2 bases, with 9 bases left between them. The CDR3 runs 13 residues. CDR3 DNA: TGTGCCAGCAGCTCCGACCGTACCTACGAGCAGTACTTC. Protein sequence: CASSSDRTYEQYF.

V is TRBV27 and J is TRBJ2-2; tentatively, D is TRBD1 or TRBD2 (5 bases each). Trimming pared 3 bases from V and 2 bases from J, leaving 7 bases between. Germline V gene lookup returns CDR1 MNHEY and CDR2 SMNVEV (reference sequence). The CDR3 spans 14 residues. The CDR3 bases are TGTGCCAGCAGTTTCCGGGACAACACCGGGGAGCTGTTTTTT. Encoded protein: CASSFRDNTGELFF.

V gene TRBV9 combines with J gene TRBJ2-5; 9 bases are a match to TRBD2. Germline assignment: CDR1 SGDLS and CDR2 YYNGEE. The CDR3 extends over 16 amino acids. V shed 3 bases and J 2 bases; nucleotides not matched to a gene: 8. Written as DNA, the CDR3 is TGTGCCAGCAGCGCCCAACTAGCGGGTCTTCAAGAGACCCAGTACTTC. This sequence encodes CASSAQLAGLQETQYF. The full variable domain, completed using reference TRBV9 and TRBJ2-5, is DSGVTQTPKHLITATGQRVTLRCSPRSGDLSVYWYQQSLDQGLQFLIQYYNGEERAKGNILERFSAQQFPDLHSELNLSSLELGDSALYFCASSAQLAGLQETQYFGPGTRLLVL.

The V gene is TRBV28, the J gene TRBJ2-7, with TRBD2 matching 7 bases. The CDR3 contains 13 residues. Trimming removed 6 bases from V and 3 bases from J; junction bases left unmatched: 5. Germline CDR1 reads MDHEN; CDR2 reads SYDVKM. The CDR3 sequence: CASRGGSRYEQYF. DNA for the CDR3: TGTGCCAGCAGGGGGGGGTCCCGCTACGAGCAGTACTTC.

The chain joins TRBV5-1 to TRBJ1-1; 7 nucleotides match TRBD1. CDR3 length equals 14 residues. With 2 bases clipped from V and 5 bases from J, the junction kept 6 bases outside the gene matches. Looked up from germline, CDR1 is SGHRS and CDR2 is YFSETQ. Here the CDR3 reads CASSLNRGVTEAFF. The CDR3 DNA follows: TGCGCCAGCAGCTTAAACAGGGGAGTTACTGAAGCTTTCTTT.

The V call is TRBV7-9, the J call TRBJ2-7; perhaps TRBD2 as D (6 bases). Trimming left V 3 bases short and J 3 bases short, with 9 bases between. Germline CDR1 and CDR2: SEHNR and FQNEAQ (reference sequence). CDR3 length equals 13 residues. CDR3: CASSLASVYEQYF. The CDR3 nucleotides read TGTGCCAGCAGCTTGGCTAGCGTCTACGAGCAGTACTTC.

This clone is a singleton in its sample. The chain recombines TRBV19 with TRBJ1-2, with TRBD1 matching 7 bases. The CDR3 is 15 residues long. The V gene end was trimmed by 5 bases and the J gene end by 7 bases; junction bases not matched to a gene: 13. CDR1 is LNHDA, CDR2 SQIVND, per germline (reference sequence). The CDR3 spells CASSYSGQAWGGYTF. CDR3 DNA sequence: TGTGCCAGTAGTTACTCCGGACAGGCATGGGGTGGCTACACCTTC. Using reference TRBV19 and TRBJ1-2 for the parts outside the CDR3, the full variable domain is DGGITQSPKYLFRKEGQNVTLSCEQNLNHDAMYWYRQDPGQGLRLIYYSQIVNDFQKGDIAEGYSVSREKKESFPLTVTSAQKNPTAFYLCASSYSGQAWGGYTFGSGTRLTVV.

The table lists this clone with a count of one. The chain is built from TRBV7-6 and TRBJ2-2; 7 bases are shared with TRBD2. The germline CDR1 and CDR2 sequences are SGHVS and FNYEAQ. The CDR3 covers 16 residues. Trimming at V came to 7 bases and at J to 5 bases, leaving 13 bases not matched to a gene. CDR3 region: CASNTPGMGGTGELFF. In DNA form, the CDR3 reads TGTGCCAGCAACACCCCCGGAATGGGGGGGACCGGGGAGCTGTTTTTT.

The gene calls are TRBV4-1 and TRBJ1-2; TRBD1 matches at 9 bases. V shed 4 bases, J shed 6 bases, and the junction held 9 bases outside the gene matches. The germline V gene has CDR1 MGHRA and CDR2 YSYEKL. The length of the CDR3 is 15 residues. CDR3 nucleotide sequence: TGCGCCAGCAGCCCCGACGAGGGGACAGGGAATGGCTACACCTTC. It codes for CASSPDEGTGNGYTF.

The chain joins TRBV9 to TRBJ2-7, with 10 bases matching TRBD2. V trimming: 4 bases; J trimming: 5 bases; junction bases outside the gene matches: 6. The CDR3 is 14 residues long. Germline CDR1 is SGDLS and CDR2 is YYNGEE. CDR3 sequence (DNA): TGTGCCAGCAGCCTAGCGGGAGTAGGCAACGAGCAGTACTTC. This encodes CASSLAGVGNEQYF.

The table lists this clone with a count of one. V usage is TRBV5-1 and J usage is TRBJ1-2; D possibly corresponds to TRBD1 (5 bases). The CDR3 spans 14 residues. Trimming stripped 2 bases from V and 4 bases from J, with 12 bases between. Germline V lookup: CDR1 SGHRS, CDR2 YFSETQ. The CDR3 sequence is CASSFGRAGYGYTF. The CDR3 DNA reads as TGCGCCAGCAGCTTCGGCAGGGCTGGCTATGGCTACACCTTC.

The rearrangement joins TRBV9 to TRBJ2-7; TRBD2 aligns across 14 bases. This CDR3 is built from 18 residues. The V gene end was trimmed by 2 bases and the J gene end by 2 bases; junction bases not matched to a gene: 9. Germline V gene sequence: CDR1 SGDLS, CDR2 YYNGEE. The CDR3 region has the DNA TGTGCCAGCAGCGTTCCGCTGGGACTAGCGGGAGAGACCTACGAGCAGTACTTC. It yields the protein CASSVPLGLAGETYEQYF.

This sequence joins TRBV7-9 and TRBJ2-6; D not certain. The V end was cut by 7 bases, the J end by 0 bases, with 7 bases between. The germline CDR1 and CDR2 sequences are SEHNR and FQNEAQ (reference sequence). CDR3 length equals 14 residues. CDR3 protein: CASTSNSGANVLTF. DNA for the CDR3: TGTGCCAGCACATCCAACTCTGGGGCCAACGTCCTGACTTTC.

About this clone: The sample holds other DNA sequences that translate to the same CDR3. This sequence joins TRBV11-2 and TRBJ2-7; D is undetermined. This CDR3 has 13 amino acids. Germline V gene sequence: CDR1 SGHAT, CDR2 FQNNGV. The V gene lost 1 base and the J gene lost 2 bases, with 6 bases spanning the gap. This chain's CDR3 is CASSLGPTYEQYF. CDR3 sequence (DNA): TGTGCCAGCAGCTTAGGACCCACCTACGAGCAGTACTTC.

This chain uses TRBV7-9 with TRBJ2-7, with 7 bases lining up with TRBD1. V trimming: 5 bases; J trimming: 4 bases; junction bases outside the gene matches: 8. Per germline, CDR1 SEHNR and CDR2 FQNEAQ (reference sequence). The CDR3 loop spans 14 amino acids. The CDR3 DNA follows: TGTGCCAGCAGCGGCCGGGACAGCCCATACGAGCAGTACTTC. It yields the protein CASSGRDSPYEQYF.